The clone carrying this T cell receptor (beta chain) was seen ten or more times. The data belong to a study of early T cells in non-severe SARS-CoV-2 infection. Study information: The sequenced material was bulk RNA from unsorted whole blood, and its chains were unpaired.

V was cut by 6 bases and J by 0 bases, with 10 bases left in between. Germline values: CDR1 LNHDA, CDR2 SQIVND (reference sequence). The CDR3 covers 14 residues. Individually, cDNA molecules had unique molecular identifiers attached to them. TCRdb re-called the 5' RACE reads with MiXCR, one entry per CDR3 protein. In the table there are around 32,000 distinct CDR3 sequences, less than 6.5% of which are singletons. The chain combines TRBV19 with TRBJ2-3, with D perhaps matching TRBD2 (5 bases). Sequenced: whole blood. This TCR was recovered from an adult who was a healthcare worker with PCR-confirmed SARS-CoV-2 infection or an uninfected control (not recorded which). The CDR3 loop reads CASREDPSTDTQYF. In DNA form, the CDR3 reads TGTGCCAGTAGGGAGGACCCTAGCACAGATACGCAGTATTTT.